A selection of T cell receptor beta chains follows, all from one sample in a study of early stage breast cancer tumors. This table comes from immunoSEQ multiplex PCR, and its TCRdb copy is limited to in-frame clones, with some not included. The repertoire includes tens of thousands of clones, approximately 80% of them detected once, and about 3.7% sits in the top ten. Sequenced input: blood. These receptors originate from a person younger than 45 with breast cancer. CDR3s include the opening cysteine and the closing phenylalanine or tryptophan. D genes are given only for firm matches. Not every row has a clone size; where given, it reads once, few, many or a size class.

V gene,clone size,J gene,D gene,CDR3 protein,CDR3 DNA
TRBV29-1,few,TRBJ1-1,TRBD1,CSAGTGEAFF,TGCAGCGCAGGGACAGGTGAAGCTTTCTTT
TRBV30,NA,TRBJ2-7,NA,CAWVGPRDGSYEQYF,TGTGCCTGGGTTGGACCCCGGGACGGATCGTACGAGCAGTACTTC
TRBV6-5,NA,TRBJ1-1,NA,CASSYELRANTEAFF,TGTGCCAGCAGTTACGAGTTGCGGGCAAACACTGAAGCTTTCTTT
TRBV7-3,few,TRBJ2-1,NA,CASSLNSYNEQFF,TGTGCCAGCAGCTTAAACTCCTACAATGAGCAGTTCTTC
TRBV6-4,NA,TRBJ2-3,TRBD2,CASSDVAGEGADTQYF,TGTGCCAGCAGTGACGTAGCGGGAGAAGGGGCAGATACGCAGTATTTT
TRBV20-1,NA,TRBJ1-2,NA,CSARSPGGYTF,TGCAGTGCTAGATCCCCCGGTGGCTACACCTTC
TRBV11-2,NA,TRBJ2-2,TRBD1,CASSSGTVWRELFF,TGTGCCAGCAGCTCTGGGACAGTCTGGCGGGAGCTGTTTTTT
TRBV10-3,NA,TRBJ2-7,NA,CAIRVTIGDYEQYF,TGTGCCATCAGAGTGACAATCGGCGACTACGAGCAGTACTTC
TRBV30,NA,TRBJ1-2,NA,CAWRYNSNYGYTF,TGTGCCTGGAGATATAACAGTAATTATGGCTACACCTTC
TRBV5-4,few,TRBJ1-4,TRBD1,CASSMQGALEKLFF,TGTGCCAGCAGCATGCAGGGGGCGTTAGAAAAACTGTTTTTT